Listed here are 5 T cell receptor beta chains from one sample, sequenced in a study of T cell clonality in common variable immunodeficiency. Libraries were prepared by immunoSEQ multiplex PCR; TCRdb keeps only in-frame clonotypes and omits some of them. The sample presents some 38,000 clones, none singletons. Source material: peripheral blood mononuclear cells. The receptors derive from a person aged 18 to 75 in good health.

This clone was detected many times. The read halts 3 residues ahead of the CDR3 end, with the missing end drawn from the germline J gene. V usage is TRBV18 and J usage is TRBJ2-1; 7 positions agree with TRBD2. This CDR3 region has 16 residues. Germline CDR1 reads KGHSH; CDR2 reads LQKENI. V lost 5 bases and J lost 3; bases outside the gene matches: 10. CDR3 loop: CASSTRRGSDYNEQFF. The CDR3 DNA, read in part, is TGTGCCAGCTCAACCCGGCGCGGGAGCGACTACAATGAG.

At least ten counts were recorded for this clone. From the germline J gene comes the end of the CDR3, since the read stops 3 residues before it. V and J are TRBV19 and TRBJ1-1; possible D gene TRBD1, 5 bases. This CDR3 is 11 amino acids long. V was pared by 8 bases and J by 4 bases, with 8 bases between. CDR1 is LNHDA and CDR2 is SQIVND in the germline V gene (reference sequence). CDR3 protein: CASLGRTEAFF. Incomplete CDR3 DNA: TGTGCCAGTCTGGGGCGCACTGAA.

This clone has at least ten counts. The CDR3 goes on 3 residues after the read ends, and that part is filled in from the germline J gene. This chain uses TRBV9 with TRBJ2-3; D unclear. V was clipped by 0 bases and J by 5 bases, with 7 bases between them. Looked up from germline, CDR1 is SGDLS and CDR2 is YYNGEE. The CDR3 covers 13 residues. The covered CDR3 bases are TGTGCCAGCAGCGTAGCCCCAATAGATACG. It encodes CASSVAPIDT. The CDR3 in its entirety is CASSVAPIDTQYF.

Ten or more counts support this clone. CDR3 bases read: TGTGCCAGTAGTATCACAGGGCTGAACACTGAA. Amino acid sequence: CASSITGLNTE. From start to end, the CDR3 is CASSITGLNTEAFF. This rearrangement joins TRBV19 to TRBJ1-1; D is perhaps TRBD1 (6 bases). The CDR3 end falls 3 residues outside the read, so it is completed with the germline J gene. The V gene lost 3 bases and the J gene lost 0 bases, with 8 bases spanning the gap. CDR1 is LNHDA and CDR2 is SQIVND in the germline V gene (reference sequence). CDR3 length: 14 amino acids.

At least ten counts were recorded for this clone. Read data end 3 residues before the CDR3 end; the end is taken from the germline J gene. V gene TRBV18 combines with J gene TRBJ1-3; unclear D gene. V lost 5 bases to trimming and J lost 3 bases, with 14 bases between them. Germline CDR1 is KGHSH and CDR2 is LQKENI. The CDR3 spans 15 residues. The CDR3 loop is CASSDIEAFGNTIYF. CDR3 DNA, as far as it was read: TGTGCCAGCTCAGATATTGAAGCGTTTGGAAACACC.